This TCR beta chain was obtained from a study of OX40 agonist ivuxolimab in advanced cancers. Study findings and constraints: The study found that CD8+ T cells averaged more expanded clones than CD4+. Partly responding patients at 0.1-3.0 mg/kg showed some of the smallest clonal expansion. At 0.1 to 3.0 mg/kg, clonal expansion of CD4+ and CD8+ blood T cells had occurred by week 6.

As for this clone: The antigen remains undetermined.

The germline CDR1 and CDR2 sequences are MNHNY and SVGAGI (reference sequence). The CDR3 length is 15 residues. The germline V and J ends were trimmed by 4 bases and 11 bases, with 23 bases remaining between them. The assay was immunoSEQ multiplex PCR, and TCRdb's table has in-frame clones only and misses some. The top ten hold 20% of the sample, which has under 85,000 clones, 94% seen once. This chain uses TRBV6-6 with TRBJ1-1, with D perhaps TRBD1 (6 bases). Sequencing was performed on CD4+ or CD8+ T cells sorted from blood, taken in a trial of the OX40 agonist ivuxolimab. The sequence was obtained from an adult with an advanced solid tumor such as melanoma, head and neck, liver or kidney cancer. The CDR3 DNA reads TGTGCCAGCAGTTCCCTGGGACATTTGGAAGAGTCGGCTTTCTTT. It specifies CASSSLGHLEESAFF.